A single sample gave rise to the 20 T cell receptor beta chains below, sequenced in a study of OX40 agonist ivuxolimab in advanced cancers. The method was immunoSEQ multiplex PCR; TCRdb's version includes in-frame clones alone and lacks a portion of them. This sample has over 65,000 clones, with around 90% found just once. The material was CD4+ or CD8+ T cells sorted from blood, obtained in a trial of the OX40 agonist ivuxolimab. The origin of the receptors is an adult with an advanced solid tumor such as melanoma, head and neck, liver or kidney cancer.

This clone has a single count. The chain couples TRBV6-5 to TRBJ1-3; possibly TRBD1 for D (5 bases). The length of the CDR3 is 15 residues. Trimming stripped 0 bases from V and 7 bases from J, with 13 bases between. Germline V gene sequence: CDR1 MNHEY, CDR2 SVGAGI. The CDR3 DNA reads as TGTGCCAGCAGTTACTCGGGCCGAGGGGCGAACACCATATATTTT. Protein product: CASSYSGRGANTIYF.

The rearrangement links TRBV7-2 to TRBJ2-3; TRBD2 aligns across 10 bases. Unmatched junction bases numbered 3, after V lost 1 base and J lost 2 bases. The germline V gene encodes CDR1 SGHTA and CDR2 FQGNSA. The CDR3 is 16 amino acids. The CDR3 DNA follows: TGTGCCAGCAGCTTAGGTCTAGCGGGGGCCACAGATACGCAGTATTTT. Translating gives CASSLGLAGATDTQYF.

The chain couples TRBV28 to TRBJ2-7; no clear D. This CDR3 spans 12 amino acids. Germline CDR1 MDHEN, CDR2 SYDVKM. V was shortened by 5 bases and J by 6 bases, with 11 bases between the two germline ends. Here the CDR3 DNA reads TGTGCCAGCAGTACCACCCGGCCCGAGCAGTACTTC. This codes for CASSTTRPEQYF. The complete variable domain, with remaining parts taken from reference TRBV28 and TRBJ2-7, reads DVKVTQSSRYLVKRTGEKVFLECVQDMDHENMFWYRQDPGLGLRLIYFSYDVKMKEKGDIPEGYSVSREKKERFSLILESASTNQTSMYLCASSTTRPEQYFGPGTRLTVT.

J is TRBJ2-5 and V is TRBV6-5, with TRBD2 matching 11 bases. The J call may be incorrect, as the DNA end agrees better with TRBJ2-7. The CDR3 has 16 residues. The germline V gene encodes CDR1 MNHEY and CDR2 SVGAGI. CDR3 amino acids: CASSSTPGLAAYEQYF. Written as DNA, the CDR3 is TGTGCCAGCAGTTCTACCCCGGGACTAGCGGCCTACGAGCAGTACTTC.

The rearrangement joins TRBV9 to TRBJ2-5; 7 nucleotides line up with TRBD2. The V and J ends lost 4 bases and 4 bases, in that order; junction bases with no gene match: 10. Germline loops: CDR1 SGDLS, CDR2 YYNGEE. The CDR3 runs to 15 residues. The CDR3 loop is CASSPLAVEGETQYF. CDR3 nucleotide sequence: TGTGCCAGCAGCCCTCTAGCGGTGGAGGGAGAGACCCAGTACTTC.

The V call is TRBV13, the J call TRBJ2-4; TRBD1 matches 7 bases. V dropped 0 bases and J dropped 1; count of bases not matched to a gene: 9. In germline, CDR1 is PRHDT, CDR2 FYEKMQ (reference sequence). The CDR3 contains 18 residues. The CDR3 sequence: CASSLGRGGSRAKNIQYF. The CDR3 bases are TGTGCCAGCAGCTTAGGGAGAGGGGGCAGTCGGGCCAAAAACATTCAGTACTTC.

This chain joins TRBV18 and TRBJ1-5; unclear D gene. The CDR3 extends over 16 amino acids. Trimming took off 5 bases at V and 1 base at J, with 15 bases between the two ends. Germline V gene lookup returns CDR1 KGHSH and CDR2 LQKENI. CDR3 loop: CASSGLSGRSNQPQHF. Written as DNA, the CDR3 is TGTGCCAGCTCAGGCCTGTCTGGGAGGAGCAATCAGCCCCAGCATTTT.

This chain connects TRBV5-1 to TRBJ2-5, with 7 bases fitting TRBD2. Trimming removed 5 bases from V and 1 base from J; junction bases left unmatched: 8. CDR1 is SGHRS, CDR2 YFSETQ, per germline. CDR3 length: 15 residues. The CDR3 DNA follows: TGCGCCAGCAGGGCGAGCGGGATAGGCCAAGAGACCCAGTACTTC. This encodes CASRASGIGQETQYF.

CDR3 protein: CASSVGDAGELFF. As DNA, the CDR3 is TGCGCCAGCAGTGTGGGGGACGCCGGGGAGCTGTTTTTT. This chain connects TRBV10-2 to TRBJ2-2, with D perhaps assigned TRBD1 or TRBD2 (5 bases each). The V end lost 4 bases, the J end lost 6 bases, and 9 bases lay between the germline ends. The CDR3 length is 13 residues. Germline CDR1 is WSHSY and CDR2 is SAAADI.

V and J are TRBV5-6 and TRBJ1-2, with 9 bases identical to TRBD1. Germline V gene sequence: CDR1 SGHDT, CDR2 YYEEEE. The CDR3 sequence is 13 residues long. V lost 3 bases and J lost 6; bases outside the gene matches: 3. CDR3 in amino acids: CASSSGQGDGYTF. The CDR3 DNA sequence: TGTGCCAGCAGCTCGGGACAGGGAGATGGCTACACCTTC.

The chain is built from TRBV13 and TRBJ2-1, with TRBD2 matching over 11 bases. CDR3 length: 16 residues. In germline, CDR1 is PRHDT, CDR2 FYEKMQ (reference sequence). V lost 10 bases and J lost 3; bases outside the gene matches: 11. CDR3 DNA sequence: TGTGCCACCGCTAGGACCGGGACTAGCGGCTACAATGAGCAGTTCTTC. This codes for CATARTGTSGYNEQFF.

This clone has just one count. V gene TRBV7-9 combines with J gene TRBJ1-4; 7 nucleotides line up with TRBD1. Germline assignment: CDR1 SEHNR and CDR2 FQNEAQ (reference sequence). J was trimmed by 4 bases and V by 5 bases; bases with no gene match: 4. The CDR3 loop spans 14 amino acids. The CDR3 DNA is TGTGCCAGCAGCCTGGGACAGATTAATGAAAAACTGTTTTTT. Its protein product is CASSLGQINEKLFF.

This clone was observed once. V is TRBV6-1 and J is TRBJ1-5; D is uncertain. The germline CDR1 and CDR2 sequences are MNHNS and SASEGT. Trimming took off 1 base at V and 0 bases at J, with 4 bases between the two ends. The CDR3 totals 14 residues. The CDR3 sequence is CASSEGYSNQPQHF. The DNA of the CDR3 is TGTGCCAGCAGTGAAGGGTATAGCAATCAGCCCCAGCATTTT.

The CDR3 region is CASSGGLHGNNGYTF. For the CDR3, the DNA is TGTGCCAGCAGCGGCGGCCTACACGGGAACAATGGCTACACCTTC. The chain couples TRBV7-9 to TRBJ1-2; D is unresolved. Germline V gene data show CDR1 as SEHNR and CDR2 as FQNEAQ (reference sequence). V was cut by 5 bases and J by 6 bases, with 19 bases left in between. The CDR3 length is 15 residues.

This chain uses TRBV4-2 with TRBJ2-5; D is perhaps TRBD2 (6 bases). This CDR3 comprises 17 residues. Germline CDR1 LGHNA, CDR2 YNFKEQ. Trimming removed 1 base at V and 5 bases at J, with 20 bases between. The CDR3 nucleotides are TGTGCCAGCAGCCAAGCGGGAAGCCGGGGGTCGGGGGAGACCCAGTACTTC. This codes for CASSQAGSRGSGETQYF.

This chain links TRBV28 with TRBJ2-3; TRBD1 matches at 12 bases. Germline V gives CDR1 MDHEN, CDR2 SYDVKM. This CDR3 has 18 residues. With V trimmed by 5 bases and J by 1 base, 10 bases remained unmatched. CDR3 amino acids: CASSKPGQGAMGTDTQYF. CDR3 in DNA: TGTGCCAGCAGTAAACCGGGACAGGGGGCGATGGGCACAGATACGCAGTATTTT. The variable domain in full, with the rest retrieved from reference TRBV28 and TRBJ2-3, is DVKVTQSSRYLVKRTGEKVFLECVQDMDHENMFWYRQDPGLGLRLIYFSYDVKMKEKGDIPEGYSVSREKKERFSLILESASTNQTSMYLCASSKPGQGAMGTDTQYFGPGTRLTVL.

This clone was detected only once. V and J are TRBV5-4 and TRBJ2-3, with 10 bases lining up with TRBD2. Unmatched junction bases numbered 8, after V lost 0 bases and J lost 10 bases. The CDR3 is made up of 15 amino acids. Germline CDR1 is SGHNT and CDR2 is YYREEE (reference sequence). CDR3 region: CASSLGLAGEGSQYF. CDR3 coding DNA: TGTGCCAGCAGCTTGGGCCTAGCGGGAGAAGGATCGCAGTATTTT.

The chain joins TRBV11-2 to TRBJ2-3; 13 nucleotides agree with TRBD2. CDR1 and CDR2 (germline): SGHAT, FQNNGV. With 2 bases clipped from V and 2 bases from J, the junction kept 7 bases outside the gene matches. This CDR3 comprises 18 residues. The CDR3 loop reads CASSLPRTSGRTTDTQYF. The CDR3 DNA sequence: TGTGCCAGCAGCTTACCCAGGACTAGCGGGAGAACCACAGATACGCAGTATTTT.

The rearrangement joins TRBV11-1 to TRBJ2-1, with 8 bases matching TRBD2. Germline assignment: CDR1 SGHAT and CDR2 FQDESV (reference sequence). The CDR3 covers 17 residues. J lost 9 bases, V lost 10 bases, and 23 bases had no gene match. In DNA, the CDR3 is TGTGCCACCCACCCGGGGGAGGGGTCCAGCGGGAGATTTGAGCAGTTCTTC. It translates to CATHPGEGSSGRFEQFF.

The genes are TRBV6-5 and TRBJ2-2; D may be TRBD2 (5 bases). Germline loops: CDR1 MNHEY, CDR2 SVGAGI. V was clipped by 11 bases and J by 0 bases, with 13 bases between them. There are 14 residues in the CDR3. The CDR3 loop is CAVGERTNTGELFF. Written as DNA, the CDR3 is TGTGCCGTGGGAGAAAGAACGAACACCGGGGAGCTGTTTTTT.